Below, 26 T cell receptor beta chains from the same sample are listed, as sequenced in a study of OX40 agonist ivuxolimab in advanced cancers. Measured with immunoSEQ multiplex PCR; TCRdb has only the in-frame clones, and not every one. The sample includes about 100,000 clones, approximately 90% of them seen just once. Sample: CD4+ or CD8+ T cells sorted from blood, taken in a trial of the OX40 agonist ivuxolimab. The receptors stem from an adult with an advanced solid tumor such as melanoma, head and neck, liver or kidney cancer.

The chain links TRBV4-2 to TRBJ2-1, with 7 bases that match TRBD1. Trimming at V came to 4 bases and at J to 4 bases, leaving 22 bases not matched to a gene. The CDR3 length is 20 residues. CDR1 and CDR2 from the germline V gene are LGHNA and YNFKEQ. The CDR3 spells CASSRPPTGMITPIYNEQFF. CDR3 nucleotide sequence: TGTGCCAGCAGCCGGCCACCGACAGGGATGATCACACCGATTTACAATGAGCAGTTCTTC.

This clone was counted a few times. The CDR3 spells CASSSPTGTGHNEQFF. The CDR3 coding sequence is TGTGCCAGCTCATCCCCTACCGGGACAGGGCACAATGAGCAGTTCTTC. This sequence joins TRBV18 and TRBJ2-1, with 9 bases matching TRBD1. The CDR3 has 16 amino acids. Germline loops: CDR1 KGHSH, CDR2 LQKENI. Germline trimming cut 5 bases from V and 5 bases from J; bases unmatched to any gene: 10.

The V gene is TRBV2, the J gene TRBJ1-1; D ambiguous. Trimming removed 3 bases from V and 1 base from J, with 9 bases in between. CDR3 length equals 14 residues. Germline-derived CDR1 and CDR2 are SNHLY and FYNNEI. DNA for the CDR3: TGTGCCAGCAGTGATGACGGACGGAACACTGAAGCTTTCTTT. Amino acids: CASSDDGRNTEAFF. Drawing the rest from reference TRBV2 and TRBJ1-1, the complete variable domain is EPEVTQTPSHQVTQMGQEVILRCVPISNHLYFYWYRQILGQKVEFLVSFYNNEISEKSEIFDDQFSVERPDGSNFTLKIRSTKLEDSAMYFCASSDDGRNTEAFFGQGTRLTVV.

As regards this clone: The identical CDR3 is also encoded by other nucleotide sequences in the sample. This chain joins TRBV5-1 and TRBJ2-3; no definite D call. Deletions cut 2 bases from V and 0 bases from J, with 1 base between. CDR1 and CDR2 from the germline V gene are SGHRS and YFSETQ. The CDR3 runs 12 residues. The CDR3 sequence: CASSLSTDTQYF. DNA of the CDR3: TGCGCCAGCAGCTTAAGCACAGATACGCAGTATTTT.

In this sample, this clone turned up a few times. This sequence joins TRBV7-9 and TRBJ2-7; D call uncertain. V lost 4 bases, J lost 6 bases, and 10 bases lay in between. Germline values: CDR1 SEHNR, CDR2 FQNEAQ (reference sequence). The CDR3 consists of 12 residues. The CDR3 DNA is TGTGCCAGCAGCTCCCAGTTCTCCGAGCAGTACTTC. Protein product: CASSSQFSEQYF. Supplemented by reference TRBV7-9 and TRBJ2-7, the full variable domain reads DTGVSQNPRHKITKRGQNVTFRCDPISEHNRLYWYRQTLGQGPEFLTYFQNEAQLEKSRLLSDRFSAERPKGSFSTLEIQRTEQGDSAMYLCASSSQFSEQYFGPGTRLTVT.

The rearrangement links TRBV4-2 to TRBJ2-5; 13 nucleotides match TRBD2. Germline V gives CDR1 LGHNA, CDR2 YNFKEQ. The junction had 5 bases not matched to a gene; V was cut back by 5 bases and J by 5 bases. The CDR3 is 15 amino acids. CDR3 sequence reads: CASSNPGLAGETQYF. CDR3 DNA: TGTGCCAGCAGCAATCCGGGACTAGCGGGGGAGACCCAGTACTTC.

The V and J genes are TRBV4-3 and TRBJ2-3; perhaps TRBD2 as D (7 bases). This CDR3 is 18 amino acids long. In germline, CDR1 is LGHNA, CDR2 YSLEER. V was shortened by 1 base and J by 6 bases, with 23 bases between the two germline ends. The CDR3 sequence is CASSQVIFGGGSGDTQYF. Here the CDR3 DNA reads TGCGCCAGCAGCCAAGTCATCTTTGGGGGCGGGAGCGGTGATACGCAGTATTTT.

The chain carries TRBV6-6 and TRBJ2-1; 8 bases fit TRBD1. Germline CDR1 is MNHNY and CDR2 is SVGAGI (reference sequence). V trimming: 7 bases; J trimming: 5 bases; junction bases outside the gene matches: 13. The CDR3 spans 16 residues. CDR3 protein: CASITGGTGGNNEQFF. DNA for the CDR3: TGTGCCAGCATCACCGGGGGAACAGGGGGTAACAATGAGCAGTTCTTC.

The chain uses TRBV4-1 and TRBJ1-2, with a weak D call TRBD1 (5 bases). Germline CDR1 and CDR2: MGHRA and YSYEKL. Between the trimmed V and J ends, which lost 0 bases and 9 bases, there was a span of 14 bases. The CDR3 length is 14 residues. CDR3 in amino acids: CASSQDLGRDRYTF. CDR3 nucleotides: TGCGCCAGCAGCCAAGATCTCGGCAGGGACCGCTACACCTTC.

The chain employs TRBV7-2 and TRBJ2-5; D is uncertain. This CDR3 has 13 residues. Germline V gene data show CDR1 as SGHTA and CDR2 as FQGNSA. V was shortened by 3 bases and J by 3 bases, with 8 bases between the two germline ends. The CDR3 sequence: CASSLGRKETQYF. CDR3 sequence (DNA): TGTGCCAGCAGCTTGGGTCGAAAAGAGACCCAGTACTTC.

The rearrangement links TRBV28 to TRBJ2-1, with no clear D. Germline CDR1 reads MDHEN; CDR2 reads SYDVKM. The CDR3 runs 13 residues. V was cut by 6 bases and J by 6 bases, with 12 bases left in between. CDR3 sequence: CASSSSVPNEQFF. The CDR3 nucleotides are TGTGCCAGCAGCTCTTCCGTACCCAATGAGCAGTTCTTC.

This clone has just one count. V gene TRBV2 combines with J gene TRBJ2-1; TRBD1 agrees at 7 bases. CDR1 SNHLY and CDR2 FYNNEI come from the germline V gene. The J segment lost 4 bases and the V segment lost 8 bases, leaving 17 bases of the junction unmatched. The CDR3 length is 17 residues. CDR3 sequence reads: CASAFEGGSFSYNEQFF. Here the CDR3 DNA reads TGTGCCAGCGCCTTCGAAGGGGGCTCTTTTTCTTACAATGAGCAGTTCTTC.

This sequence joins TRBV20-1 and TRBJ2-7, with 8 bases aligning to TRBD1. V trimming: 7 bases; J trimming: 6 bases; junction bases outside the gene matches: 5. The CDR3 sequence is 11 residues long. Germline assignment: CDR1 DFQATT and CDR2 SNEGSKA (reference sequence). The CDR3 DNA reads TGCAGTGTCACACAGGGGGTCGAGCAGTACTTC. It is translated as CSVTQGVEQYF.

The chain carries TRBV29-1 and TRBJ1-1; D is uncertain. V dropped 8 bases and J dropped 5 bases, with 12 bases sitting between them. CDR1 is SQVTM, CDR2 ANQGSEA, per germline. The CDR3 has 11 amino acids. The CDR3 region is CSFATYTEAFF. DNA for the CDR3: TGCAGCTTCGCGACCTATACTGAAGCTTTCTTT.

The CDR3 loop is CASSLFGQGERGYTF. Written as DNA, the CDR3 is TGTGCCAGCAGTTTATTTGGGCAAGGGGAACGCGGCTACACCTTC. The chain employs TRBV28 and TRBJ1-2, with TRBD1 as a possible D gene (5 bases). The CDR3 has 15 residues. V lost 1 base, J lost 8 bases, and 17 bases lay in between. Germline V gene lookup returns CDR1 MDHEN and CDR2 SYDVKM.

The CDR3 loop is CASTYTSGRYEQYF. The CDR3 DNA sequence: TGTGCCAGCACCTACACTAGCGGGAGATACGAGCAGTACTTC. This chain links TRBV28 with TRBJ2-7, with 11 bases lining up with TRBD2. This CDR3 is 14 amino acids long. J was trimmed by 4 bases and V by 7 bases; bases with no gene match: 6. The germline gives CDR1 MDHEN, CDR2 SYDVKM.

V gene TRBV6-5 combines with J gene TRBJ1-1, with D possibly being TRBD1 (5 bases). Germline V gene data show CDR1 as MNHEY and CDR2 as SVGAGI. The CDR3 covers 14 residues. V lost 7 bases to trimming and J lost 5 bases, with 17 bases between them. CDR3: CASTRREGTTEAFF. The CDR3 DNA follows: TGTGCCAGCACGCGGAGGGAGGGGACGACTGAAGCTTTCTTT.

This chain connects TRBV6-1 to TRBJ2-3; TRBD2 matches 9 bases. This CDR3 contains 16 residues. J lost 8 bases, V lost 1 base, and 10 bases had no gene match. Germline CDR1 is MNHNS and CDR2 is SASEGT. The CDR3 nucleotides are TGTGCCAGCAGTGAAGGCGGCGGGAGGGCCGCCGGTACGCAGTATTTT. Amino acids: CASSEGGGRAAGTQYF.

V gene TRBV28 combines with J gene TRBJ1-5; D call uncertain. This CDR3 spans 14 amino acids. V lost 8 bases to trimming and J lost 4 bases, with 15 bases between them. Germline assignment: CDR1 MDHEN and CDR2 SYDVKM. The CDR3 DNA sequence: TGTGCCAGCGCAGAACCGGGAGCGAATCAGCCCCAGCATTTT. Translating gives CASAEPGANQPQHF.

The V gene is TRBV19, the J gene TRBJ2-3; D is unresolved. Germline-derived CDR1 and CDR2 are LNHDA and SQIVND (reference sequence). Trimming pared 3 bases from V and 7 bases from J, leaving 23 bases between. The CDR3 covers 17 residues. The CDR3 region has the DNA TGTGCCAGTAGTATCCAGATGGCCGCAAGATTGGGCCATACGCAGTATTTT. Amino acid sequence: CASSIQMAARLGHTQYF.

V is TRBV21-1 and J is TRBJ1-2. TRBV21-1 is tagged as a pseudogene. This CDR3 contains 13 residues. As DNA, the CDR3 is TGTGCCAGCAGCAACAACCGAGTCAGTGGCTACACCTTC. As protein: CASSNNRVSGYTF.

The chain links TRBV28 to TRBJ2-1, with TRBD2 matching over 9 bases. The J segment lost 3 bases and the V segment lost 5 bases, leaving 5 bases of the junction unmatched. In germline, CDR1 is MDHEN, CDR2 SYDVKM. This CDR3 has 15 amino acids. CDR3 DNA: TGTGCCAGCAGTGGCGGGGGGGGAGGCTACAATGAGCAGTTCTTC. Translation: CASSGGGGGYNEQFF.

The CDR3 region has the DNA TGTGCCAGCAGCCCGGGACAGTATAATGAAAAACTGTTTTTT. Translated, it gives CASSPGQYNEKLFF. The chain carries TRBV7-2 and TRBJ1-4, with 7 bases fitting TRBD1. The CDR3 length is 14 residues. The V gene's germline CDR1 is SGHTA and CDR2 FQGNSA. Trimming took 5 bases from V and 4 from J; bases not matched to a gene: 4.

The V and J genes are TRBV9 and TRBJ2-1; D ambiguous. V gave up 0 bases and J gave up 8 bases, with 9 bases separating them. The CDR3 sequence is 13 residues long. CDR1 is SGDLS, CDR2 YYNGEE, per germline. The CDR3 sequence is CASSVGNVDEQFF. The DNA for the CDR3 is TGTGCCAGCAGCGTAGGTAATGTCGATGAGCAGTTCTTC. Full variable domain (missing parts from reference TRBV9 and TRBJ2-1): DSGVTQTPKHLITATGQRVTLRCSPRSGDLSVYWYQQSLDQGLQFLIQYYNGEERAKGNILERFSAQQFPDLHSELNLSSLELGDSALYFCASSVGNVDEQFFGPGTRLTVL.

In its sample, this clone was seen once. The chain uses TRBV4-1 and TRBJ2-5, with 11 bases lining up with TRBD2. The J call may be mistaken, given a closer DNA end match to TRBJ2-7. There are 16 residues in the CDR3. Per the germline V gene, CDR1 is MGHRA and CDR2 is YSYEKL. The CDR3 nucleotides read TGCGCCAGCAGCCAAGGACTAGCGGGGCTCTCCTACGAGCAGTACTTC. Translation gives CASSQGLAGLSYEQYF.

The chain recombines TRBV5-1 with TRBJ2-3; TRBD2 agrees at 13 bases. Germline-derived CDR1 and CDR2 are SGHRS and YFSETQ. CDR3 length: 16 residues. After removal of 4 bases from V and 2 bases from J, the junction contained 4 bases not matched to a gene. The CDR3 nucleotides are TGCGCCAGCAGCACGGGACTAGCGGGACTCACAGATACGCAGTATTTT. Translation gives CASSTGLAGLTDTQYF.